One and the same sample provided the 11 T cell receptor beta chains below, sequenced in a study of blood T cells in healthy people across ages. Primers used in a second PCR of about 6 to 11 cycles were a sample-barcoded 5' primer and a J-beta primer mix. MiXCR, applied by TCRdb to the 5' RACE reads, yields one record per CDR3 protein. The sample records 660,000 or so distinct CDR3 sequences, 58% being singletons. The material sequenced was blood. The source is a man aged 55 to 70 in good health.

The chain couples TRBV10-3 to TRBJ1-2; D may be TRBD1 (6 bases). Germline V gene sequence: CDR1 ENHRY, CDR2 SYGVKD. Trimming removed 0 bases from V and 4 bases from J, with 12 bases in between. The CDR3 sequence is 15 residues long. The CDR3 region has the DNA TGTGCCATCAGTGAGTCGGCAGGGGAAGCCTATGGCTACACCTTC. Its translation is CAISESAGEAYGYTF.

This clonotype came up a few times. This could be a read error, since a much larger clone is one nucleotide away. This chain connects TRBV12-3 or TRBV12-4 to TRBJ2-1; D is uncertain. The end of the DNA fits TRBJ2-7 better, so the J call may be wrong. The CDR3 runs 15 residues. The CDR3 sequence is CASSLVGSSYNEQYF. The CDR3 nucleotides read TGTGCCAGCAGTTTAGTGGGCAGCTCCTACAATGAGCAGTACTTC.

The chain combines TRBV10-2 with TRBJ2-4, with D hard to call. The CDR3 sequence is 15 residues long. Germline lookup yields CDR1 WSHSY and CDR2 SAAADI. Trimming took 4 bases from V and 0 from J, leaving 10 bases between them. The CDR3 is CASSVMALAKNIQYF. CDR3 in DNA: TGCGCCAGCAGTGTAATGGCACTAGCCAAAAACATTCAGTACTTC.

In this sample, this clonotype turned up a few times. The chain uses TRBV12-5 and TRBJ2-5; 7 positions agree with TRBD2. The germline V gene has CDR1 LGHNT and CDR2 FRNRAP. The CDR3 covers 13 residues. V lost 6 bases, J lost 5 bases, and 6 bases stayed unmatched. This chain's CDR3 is CASGSGLDETQYF. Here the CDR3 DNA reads TGTGCTAGTGGCTCCGGACTAGACGAGACCCAGTACTTC.

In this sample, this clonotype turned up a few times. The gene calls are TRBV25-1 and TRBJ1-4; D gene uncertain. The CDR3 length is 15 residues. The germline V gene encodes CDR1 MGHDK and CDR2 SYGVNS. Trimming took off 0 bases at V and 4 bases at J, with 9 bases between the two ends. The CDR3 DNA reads TGTGCCAGCAGTGAATATGGTAGGGTTAATGAAAAACTGTTTTTT. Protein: CASSEYGRVNEKLFF.

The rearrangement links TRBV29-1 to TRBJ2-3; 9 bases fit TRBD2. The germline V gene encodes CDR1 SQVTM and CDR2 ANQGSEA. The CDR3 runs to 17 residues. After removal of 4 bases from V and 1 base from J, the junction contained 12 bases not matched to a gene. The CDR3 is CSVGGPSGGYRTDTQYF. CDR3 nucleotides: TGCAGCGTTGGGGGGCCCAGCGGGGGGTACCGCACAGATACGCAGTATTTT.

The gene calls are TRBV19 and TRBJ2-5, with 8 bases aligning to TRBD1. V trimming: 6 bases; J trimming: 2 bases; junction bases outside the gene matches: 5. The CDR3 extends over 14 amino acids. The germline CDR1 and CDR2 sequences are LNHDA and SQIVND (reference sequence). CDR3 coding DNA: TGTGCCAGTAGCGACCGGGACAGGCAAGAGACCCAGTACTTC. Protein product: CASSDRDRQETQYF.

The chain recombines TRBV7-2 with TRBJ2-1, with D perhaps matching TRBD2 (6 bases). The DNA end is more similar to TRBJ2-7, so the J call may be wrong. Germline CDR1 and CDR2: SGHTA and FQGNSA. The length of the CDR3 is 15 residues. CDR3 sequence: CASSLGSISYNEQYF. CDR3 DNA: TGTGCCAGCAGCCTCGGGAGCATCTCCTACAATGAGCAGTACTTC.

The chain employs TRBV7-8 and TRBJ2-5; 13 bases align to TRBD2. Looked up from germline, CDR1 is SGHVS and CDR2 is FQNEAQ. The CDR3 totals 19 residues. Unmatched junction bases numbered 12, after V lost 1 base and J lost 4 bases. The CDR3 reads CASSLGALTSGGQSETQYF. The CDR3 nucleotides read TGTGCCAGCAGCTTAGGAGCTCTGACTAGCGGGGGGCAATCAGAGACCCAGTACTTC.

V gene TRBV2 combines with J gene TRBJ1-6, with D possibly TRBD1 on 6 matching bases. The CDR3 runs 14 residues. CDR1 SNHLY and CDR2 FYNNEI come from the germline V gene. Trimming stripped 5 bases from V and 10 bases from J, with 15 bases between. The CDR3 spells CASSRPGAASPLHF. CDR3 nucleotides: TGTGCCAGCAGTCGGCCAGGGGCGGCCTCACCCCTCCACTTT.

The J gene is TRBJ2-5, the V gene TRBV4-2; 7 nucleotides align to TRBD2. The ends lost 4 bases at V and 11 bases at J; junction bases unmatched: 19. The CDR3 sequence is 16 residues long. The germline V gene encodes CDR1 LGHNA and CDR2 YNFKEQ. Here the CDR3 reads CASSRIGTTTYNEQYF. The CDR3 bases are TGTGCCAGCAGCCGAATCGGGACTACGACCTACAATGAGCAGTACTTC.